This T cell receptor beta chain came from a study of T cells in localized non-small cell lung cancer (dated by TCRdb to between 2020 and 2021). For the study in its entirety: T cell repertoires of 236 early-stage NSCLC patients were analyzed, with tumors being compared against uninvolved tumor-adjacent lungs. The cohort comprised around 240 treatment-naïve NSCLC patients with resected, localized lung tumors. Of the NSCLC patients, over 120 were male and approximately 110 were female, and the mean age was about 69 years. The paper as a whole reports these results and caveats: Of the top 100 tumor clones, a median of 57 were detected in paired uninvolved adjacent lung; about 26 were also among that lung's top 100. Higher blood T cell density associated with longer overall survival, while higher adjacent-lung clonality associated with shorter survival. Because the study design was exploratory, TCR variables were selected using unadjusted p-values without false-discovery rate correction. Multi-region tumor sequencing was not performed, so intratumor heterogeneity could not be excluded. The highest T cell clonality was observed in uninvolved tumor-adjacent lung, where clonality exceeded that of tumor, suggesting that antigenic responses were more focused in uninvolved tumor-adjacent lung.

At diagnosis, tumor, uninvolved tumor-adjacent lung and peripheral blood were collected and then preserved as a mix of FFPE and fresh-frozen material. For TCR repertoire profiling, blood samples were analyzed in the form of peripheral blood mononuclear cells. Based on the germline V gene, the CDR1 and CDR2 sequences are SGHAT and FQNNGV. Reading from cysteine to phenylalanine, the CDR3 counts 13 amino acids. Only CDR3 DNA is held: 39 bases, read in frame from base 1. V and J lose 5 bases and 7 bases, and a span of 14 bases separates them. Details on this clone: No cognate antigen has been identified for it. No quality values exist for individual bases; no much larger clone is one base distant.

TCR beta CDR3 regions were sequenced from DNA using the immunoSEQ Assay. Concerning the study's data processing: To compute T cell density, TCR beta template counts were normalized to usable DNA, which was estimated by amplifying housekeeping genes. Using the preseqR package, richness was estimated by extrapolating to 120,000 templates for tissue samples and 400,000 templates for PBMC samples. Clonality was calculated as one minus Pielou's evenness. Tissue-enriched TCRs were identified through differential abundance testing performed on productive amino-acid clonotypes, with a minimum total count of 5 and an alpha of 0.1. The Jaccard Index and the Morisita Overlap Index were used to quantify repertoire overlap between compartments. TCR beta CDR3s were clustered by GLIPH together with public tetramer-defined viral CDR3s, and at least three viral sequences plus V-gene enrichment were required for viral motifs. In its TCRdb copy, this immuneACCESS table keeps in-frame sequences only and misses some clones. Where compared with another copy, unresolved V genes explain less than half of these, and the others have no known cause. From that table come the V and J calls and clone size; the DNA was used to work out D and trimming. Recorded for this sample are roughly 29,000 clones; roughly 84% of them occurred a single time. Roughly 5.5% of the sample is taken by the ten largest.

The chain is encoded by TRBV11-2 joined to TRBJ1-2; no D gene can be assigned with confidence. The sequence derives from a man aged 35 to 69 with stage III lung adenocarcinoma. The material sequenced was peripheral blood mononuclear cells, taken before any cancer treatment. DNA sequence: TGTGCCAGCAGCCCGACTAAAGAGGTTGGCTACACCTTC. This is translated as CASSPTKEVGYTF.